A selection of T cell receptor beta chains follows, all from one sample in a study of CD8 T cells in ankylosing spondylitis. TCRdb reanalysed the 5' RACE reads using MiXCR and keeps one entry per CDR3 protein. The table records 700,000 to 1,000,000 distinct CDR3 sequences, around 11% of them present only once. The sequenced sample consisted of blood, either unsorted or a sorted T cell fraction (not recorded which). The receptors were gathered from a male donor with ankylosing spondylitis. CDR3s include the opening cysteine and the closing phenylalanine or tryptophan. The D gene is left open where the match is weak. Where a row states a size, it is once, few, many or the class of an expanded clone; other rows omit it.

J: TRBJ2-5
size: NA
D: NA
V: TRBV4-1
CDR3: CASSQEPGVWGETQYF
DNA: TGCGCCAGCAGCCAAGAGCCGGGGGTATGGGGGGAGACCCAGTACTTC

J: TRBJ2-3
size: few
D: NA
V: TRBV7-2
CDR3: CASSLNFPTSTDTQYF
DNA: TGTGCCAGCAGCTTGAACTTTCCAACTAGCACAGATACGCAGTATTTT

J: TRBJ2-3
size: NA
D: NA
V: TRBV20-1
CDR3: CSASLRLGTDTQYF
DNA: TGCAGTGCTAGCCTCAGACTAGGCACAGATACGCAGTATTTT

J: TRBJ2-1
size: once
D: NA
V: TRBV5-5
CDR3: CASRGPPSPYNEQFF
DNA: TGTGCCAGCAGGGGCCCCCCGAGTCCCTACAATGAGCAGTTCTTC

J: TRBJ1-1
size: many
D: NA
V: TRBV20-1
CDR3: CSARAGTMNTEAFF
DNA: TGCAGTGCTAGAGCGGGAACCATGAACACTGAAGCTTTCTTT

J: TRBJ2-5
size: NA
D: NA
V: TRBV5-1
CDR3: CASSFRYRQETQYF
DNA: TGCGCCAGCAGCTTTCGATACCGACAAGAGACCCAGTACTTC

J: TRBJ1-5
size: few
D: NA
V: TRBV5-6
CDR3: CASSLGQVGVPQHF
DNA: TGTGCCAGCAGCTTGGGGCAGGTAGGGGTGCCCCAGCATTTT

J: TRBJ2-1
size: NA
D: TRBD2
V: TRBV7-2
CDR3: CASSYSGNSYNEQFF
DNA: TGTGCCAGCAGCTACAGCGGGAATTCCTACAATGAGCAGTTCTTC

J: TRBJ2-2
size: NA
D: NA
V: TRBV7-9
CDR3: CASSLSWRPTGELFF
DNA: TGTGCCAGCAGCTTAAGTTGGCGACCCACCGGGGAGCTGTTTTTT

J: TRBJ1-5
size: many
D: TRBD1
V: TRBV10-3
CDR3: CAISESGQGERPQHF
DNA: TGTGCCATCAGTGAGTCGGGACAGGGGGAAAGGCCCCAGCATTTT

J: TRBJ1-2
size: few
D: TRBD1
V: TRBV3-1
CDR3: CASSPLRQGNGYTF
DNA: TGTGCCAGCAGCCCTCTAAGACAGGGAAACGGCTACACCTTC

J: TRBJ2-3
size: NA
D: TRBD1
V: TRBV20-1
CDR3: CSASFRGTTDTQYF
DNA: TGCAGTGCTAGTTTCAGGGGGACCACAGATACGCAGTATTTT

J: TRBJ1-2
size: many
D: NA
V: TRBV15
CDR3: CATSRVKSRGPGDYGYTF
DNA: TGTGCCACCAGCAGAGTTAAATCCCGGGGCCCTGGGGACTATGGCTACACCTTC

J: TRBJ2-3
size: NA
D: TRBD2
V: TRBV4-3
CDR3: CASSQRAGRLAGDTQYF
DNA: TGCGCCAGCAGCCAAAGGGCCGGGAGGCTGGCAGGGGATACGCAGTATTTT

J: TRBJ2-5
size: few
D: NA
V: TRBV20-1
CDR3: CSARTGQPFYQETQYF
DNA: TGCAGTGCTAGGACCGGACAGCCTTTTTACCAAGAGACCCAGTACTTC

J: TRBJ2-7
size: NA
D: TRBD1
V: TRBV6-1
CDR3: CASRATPGQGYHEQYF
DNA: TGTGCCAGCAGAGCTACCCCGGGACAGGGGTACCACGAGCAGTACTTC

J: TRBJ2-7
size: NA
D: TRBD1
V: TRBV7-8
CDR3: CASSLVGTGGLIPIIYEQYF
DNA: TGTGCCAGCAGCTTAGTAGGTACAGGGGGTTTGATCCCAATAATCTACGAGCAGTACTTC

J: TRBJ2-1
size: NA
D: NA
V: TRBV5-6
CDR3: CASSFGPTGNEQFF
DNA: TGTGCCAGCAGCTTCGGACCAACAGGGAATGAGCAGTTCTTC

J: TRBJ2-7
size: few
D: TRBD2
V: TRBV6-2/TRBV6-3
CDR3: CASSYERGAAYEQYF
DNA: TGTGCCAGCAGTTACGAGCGGGGGGCCGCCTACGAGCAGTACTTC

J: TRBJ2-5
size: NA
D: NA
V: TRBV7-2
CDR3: CASSLSLAGTQYF
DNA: TGTGCCAGCAGCTTATCTCTGGCGGGGACCCAGTACTTC

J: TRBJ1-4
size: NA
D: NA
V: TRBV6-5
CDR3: CASSYSKTATNEKLFF
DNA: TGTGCCAGCAGTTACTCGAAGACGGCAACTAATGAAAAACTGTTTTTT

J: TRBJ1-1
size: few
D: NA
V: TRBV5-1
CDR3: CASSAQVYTEAFF
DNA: TGCGCCAGCAGCGCTCAGGTTTACACTGAAGCTTTCTTT

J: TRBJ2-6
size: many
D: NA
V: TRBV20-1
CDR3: CSARGRDSGANVLTF
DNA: TGCAGTGCTAGGGGCAGGGACTCTGGGGCCAACGTCCTGACTTTC

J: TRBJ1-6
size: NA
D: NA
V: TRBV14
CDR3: CASSQEVSVSPLHF
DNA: TGTGCCAGCAGCCAAGAAGTATCAGTTTCACCCCTCCACTTT

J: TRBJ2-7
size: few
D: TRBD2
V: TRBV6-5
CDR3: CATSGRVYEQYF
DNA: TGTGCCACTAGCGGGAGGGTCTACGAGCAGTACTTC

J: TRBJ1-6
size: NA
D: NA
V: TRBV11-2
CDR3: CASSLGGSFHF
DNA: TGTGCCAGCAGCTTAGGGGGGAGCTTCCACTTT

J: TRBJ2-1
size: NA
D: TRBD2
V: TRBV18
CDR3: CASSTLAGISYNEQFF
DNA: TGTGCCAGCTCAACTTTAGCGGGAATTAGCTACAATGAGCAGTTCTTC

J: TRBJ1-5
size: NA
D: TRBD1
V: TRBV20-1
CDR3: CSARVSGQYNQPQHF
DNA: TGCAGTGCTAGGGTATCGGGACAGTACAATCAGCCCCAGCATTTT

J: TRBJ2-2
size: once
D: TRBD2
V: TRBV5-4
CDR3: CASSGVAGPRTGELFF
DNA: TGTGCCAGCAGCGGCGTAGCGGGCCCGCGGACCGGGGAGCTGTTTTTT

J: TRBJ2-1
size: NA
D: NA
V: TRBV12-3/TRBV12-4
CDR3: CASSYAQGSDEQFF
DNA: TGTGCCAGCAGTTACGCCCAAGGTAGCGATGAGCAGTTCTTC

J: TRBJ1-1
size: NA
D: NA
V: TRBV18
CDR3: CASSPGTPSPEAFF
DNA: TGTGCCAGCTCACCGGGGACCCCGAGCCCTGAAGCTTTCTTT

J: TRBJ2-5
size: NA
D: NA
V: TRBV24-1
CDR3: CATSEGQGRQETQYF
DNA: TGTGCCACCAGTGAAGGCCAGGGAAGGCAAGAGACCCAGTACTTC

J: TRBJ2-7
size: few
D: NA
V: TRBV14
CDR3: CASSQDRGRQYF
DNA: TGTGCCAGCAGCCAAGATAGGGGTCGGCAGTACTTC

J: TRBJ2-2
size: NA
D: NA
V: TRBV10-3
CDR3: CAIKETGNTGELFF
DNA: TGTGCCATCAAAGAGACAGGGAACACCGGGGAGCTGTTTTTT

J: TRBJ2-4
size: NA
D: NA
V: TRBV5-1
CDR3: CASSSGTAKNIQYF
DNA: TGCGCCAGCAGCTCCGGGACCGCCAAAAACATTCAGTACTTC

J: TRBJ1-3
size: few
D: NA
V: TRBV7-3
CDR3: CASSPSGQGSGNTIYF
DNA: TGTGCCAGCAGCCCATCGGGGCAGGGCTCTGGAAACACCATATATTTT

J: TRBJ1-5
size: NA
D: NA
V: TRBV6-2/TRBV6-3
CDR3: CASSSRRQPQHF
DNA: TGTGCCAGCAGTTCCCGCCGACAGCCCCAGCATTTT

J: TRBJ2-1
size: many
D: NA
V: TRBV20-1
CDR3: CSASNPDTNNEQFF
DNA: TGCAGTGCTAGTAATCCGGACACCAACAATGAGCAGTTCTTC

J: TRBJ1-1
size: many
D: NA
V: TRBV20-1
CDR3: CSARDAENTEAFF
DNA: TGCAGTGCTAGAGATGCAGAGAACACTGAAGCTTTCTTT

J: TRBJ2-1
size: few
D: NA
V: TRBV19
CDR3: CASSIPTGFGSYNEQFF
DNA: TGTGCCAGTAGTATCCCTACAGGGTTTGGCTCCTACAATGAGCAGTTCTTC

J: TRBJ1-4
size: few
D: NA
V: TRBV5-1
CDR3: CASSNGGREKLFF
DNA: TGCGCCAGCAGCAACGGGGGACGGGAAAAACTGTTTTTT

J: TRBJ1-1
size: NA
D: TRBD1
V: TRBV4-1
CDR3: CASSRGQGTMNTEAFF
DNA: TGCGCCAGCAGCCGAGGACAGGGGACCATGAACACTGAAGCTTTCTTT

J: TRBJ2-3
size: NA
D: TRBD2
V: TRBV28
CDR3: CASKRLAGFGADTQYF
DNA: TGTGCCAGCAAACGGCTAGCGGGGTTCGGGGCAGATACGCAGTATTTT

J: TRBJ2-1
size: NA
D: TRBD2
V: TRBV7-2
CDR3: CASSLGLAESYEQFF
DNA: TGTGCCAGCAGCTTAGGGCTAGCGGAGAGTTATGAGCAGTTCTTC

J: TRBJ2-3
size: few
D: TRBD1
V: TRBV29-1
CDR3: CSDRGIPDTQYF
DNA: TGCAGCGACAGGGGGATCCCAGATACGCAGTATTTT

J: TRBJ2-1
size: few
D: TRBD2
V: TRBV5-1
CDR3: CASSLALAGAGDEQFF
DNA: TGCGCCAGCAGCTTGGCCCTCGCGGGAGCGGGCGATGAGCAGTTCTTC

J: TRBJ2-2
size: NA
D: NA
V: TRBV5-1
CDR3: CASSLKQVTGGELFF
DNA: TGCGCCAGCAGCCTTAAACAGGTTACGGGCGGGGAGCTGTTTTTT

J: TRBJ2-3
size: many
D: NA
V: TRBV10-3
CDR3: CAISDQIADTQYF
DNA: TGTGCCATCAGTGACCAAATTGCAGATACGCAGTATTTT

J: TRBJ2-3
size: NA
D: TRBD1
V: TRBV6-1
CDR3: CASSKGTGLHTDTQYF
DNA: TGTGCCAGCAGTAAAGGGACAGGACTACACACAGATACGCAGTATTTT

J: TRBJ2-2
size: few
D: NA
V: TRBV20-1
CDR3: CSASLGGGTGELFF
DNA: TGCAGTGCTTCCCTAGGGGGGGGGACCGGGGAGCTGTTTTTT

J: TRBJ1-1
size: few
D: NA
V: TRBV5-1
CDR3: CASSMRQEGAEAFF
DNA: TGCGCCAGCAGCATGCGACAGGAGGGCGCTGAAGCTTTCTTT

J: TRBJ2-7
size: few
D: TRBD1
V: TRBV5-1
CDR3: CASSSTGGNHEQYF
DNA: TGCGCCAGCAGCTCTACAGGGGGCAATCACGAGCAGTACTTC

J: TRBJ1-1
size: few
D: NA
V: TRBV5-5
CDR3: CASSSKTMNTEAFF
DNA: TGTGCCAGCAGCTCGAAGACCATGAACACTGAAGCTTTCTTT